This TCR beta chain was sequenced during a study of T cells in Graves' hyperthyroidism and ophthalmopathy. General observations from the study: Blood also held most thyroid clonotypes expanded beyond 0.001.

This clonotype was seen repeatedly, ten times or more. The antigen is not known. There were TCR beta CDR3 regions amplified from RNA transcripts. The primer set for the first-round RT-PCR of the TCR CDR3 was HTBI. TCRdb recomputed calls from the multiplex PCR reads with MiXCR, one row per CDR3 protein. The sample shows 600,000 to 900,000 distinct CDR3 sequences, roughly 15% of them seen only once. Deletions cut 2 bases from V and 7 bases from J, with 12 bases between. The germline V gene has CDR1 SGHAT and CDR2 FQDESV (reference sequence). The CDR3 extends over 14 amino acids. The sequenced sample consisted of blood. The chain links TRBV11-1 to TRBJ2-1; the D gene is possibly TRBD2 (6 bases). The sequence derives from a man aged 18 to 29 with Graves' hyperthyroidism. CDR3 sequence: CASSLTGVGNEQFF. DNA for the CDR3: TGTGCCAGCAGCTTAACGGGAGTCGGGAATGAGCAGTTCTTC.